A single TCR beta chain is shown here with its context. No cognate antigen has been identified for it. No per-base quality is available; no much larger clone lies one base away. Other DNA sequences within the sample encode an identical CDR3. All of the isolated RNA was reverse transcribed with the High Capacity cDNA Reverse Transcription Kit, so expressed TCRB transcripts were sequenced. Naive, central memory and regulatory T cell samples underwent deep immunoSEQ sequencing, averaging around 3.6 million total reads per sample. Sorted cells were lysed in RLT buffer, and RNA was extracted using DNase-treated RNeasy Micro or Mini kits according to cell number. Each cell subset was processed separately to prevent cross-contamination, with patient and healthy donor samples processed together. The immunoSEQ multiplex PCR was used to amplify TCRB sequences from cDNA, yielding 87-bp fragments that span the CDR3 region. Sequencing of the amplicons was done on the Illumina HiSeq platform. Per the source publication's procedure: Synthetic template baselines were used to correct PCR bias computationally, reads within Hamming distance 2 were collapsed, and singletons that could not be merged were discarded. Reads were aligned to IMGT to assign V, D and J genes, CDR3 length, and insertions or deletions at six rearrangement sites. Within each subset, clonotype counts were normalized to sorted cell number, after which true diversity and Gini coefficients were computed with the tcR R package. The overlap coefficient, calculated on TCRB nucleotide sequences, was used to measure repertoire sharing. Out-of-frame TCRB sequences from naive cells were analyzed to stand in for the pre-selection repertoire. Drawn from immuneACCESS, this table holds only the in-frame rearrangements with V and J called that TCRdb kept. Clones are partly lost; checked studies trace under half to an unresolved V gene and leave the rest unexplained. That table supplies the V and J calls and clone size; D and trimming were determined from the DNA. The sample table holds 330,000 or so clones, of which over 9.5% were seen once. 0.0085% to 0.012% of the sample is in the top ten clones.

Each donor gave one peripheral blood draw, averaging about 120 mL, which was collected into heparinised tubes. A BD FACSAria II was used to sort naive, central memory, regulatory and stem cell-like memory CD4+ T cells with a panel that included CD45RO, CCR7, CD25, CD127, CD95 and CD27. A purity above 98% was achieved for all sorted populations. PBMCs were isolated right away by Lymphoprep density gradient centrifugation and were stained directly, without culture. To minimize batch effects, samples were stained and sorted in pairs, one healthy donor with one patient per experiment. The sample is drawn from a study of beta chain features in type 1 diabetes (dated by TCRdb to 2016 to 2019). As for the study more broadly: No differences in mean age, gender distribution, total cell number or subset yield were found between patients and healthy donors. A total of roughly 100 million sorted cells were examined across all samples, and the number of cells per subset was strongly correlated with RNA yield. Naive and central memory subsets were obtained from all 30 or so donors, but regulatory and stem cell-like memory subsets were isolated from only 8 patients and roughly 8 healthy donors. The study compared the TCRB repertoires of sorted circulating CD4+ T cell subsets in recently diagnosed type 1 diabetes patients with those in matched healthy donors. The paper as a whole reports these results and caveats: Type 1 diabetes patients showed a moderate but significant shortening of TCRB CDR3 length in all four CD4+ subsets. Patients with type 1 diabetes made fewer insertions and deleted more nucleotides at VDJ recombination sites, implying thymic rearrangement abnormalities. Sequencing cDNA rather than genomic DNA could over-represent highly expressing activated cells, although activation and CD3 levels did not differ between groups. Naive, central memory and regulatory TCRB repertoires appeared to be more alike among patients than among healthy donors. Only small numbers of individuals were included in the HLA sub-analyses, which left unresolved whether HLA type had any influence on TCRB rearrangement. PCR might favor shorter templates, but patient and control samples were amplified and corrected together, so any skew would affect both groups equally.

The V and J ends are trimmed by 4 bases and 4 bases, leaving 7 bases between them. Taken from the germline V gene, the CDR1 and CDR2 loops are SGHTA and FQGNSA. The CDR3 covers 12 residues, taking in both the cysteine and the phenylalanine. The DNA shown is the 36-base CDR3, in frame from base 1. The rearrangement joined TRBV7-2 to TRBJ2-5; the D gene assignment is ambiguous. This TCR derives from a young woman with type 1 diabetes. The sequenced material came from naive CD4+ T cells from blood. According to the study, the label for this sample's cell subset or site signals: true naive CD4+ T cells. For the CDR3, the sequence is CASSSSRETQYF. The sequenced DNA is TGTGCCAGCAGCTCTAGTCGAGAGACCCAGTACTTC.